A single sample gave rise to the 18 T cell receptor beta chains below, sequenced in a study of blood T cell repertoires in COVID-19 (dated by TCRdb to 2018 to 2021). Library prep was done by the immunoSEQ multiplex PCR assay. TCRdb carries this immuneACCESS record with in-frame sequences only. Its versions omit some clonotypes, under half of them owing to an unresolved V gene in the studies checked, with the rest unexplained. The sample records approximately 150,000 clones, around nine tenths of which are singletons. Around 1.5% of the sample lies in the top ten. Sequencing used peripheral blood. Receptor source: a human donor in a cohort sampled during active COVID-19.

V and J are TRBV3-1 (or the pseudogene TRBV3-2) and TRBJ1-2, with 7 bases aligning to TRBD1. CDR3 size: 15 residues. Germline CDR1 reads LGHDT; CDR2 reads YNNKEL (reference sequence). Trimming removed 2 bases from V and 4 bases from J; junction bases left unmatched: 7. The CDR3 protein is CASSQRGGRGYGYTF. In DNA, the CDR3 is TGTGCCAGCAGCCAACGAGGGGGCAGGGGCTATGGCTACACCTTC.

The sample holds one count of this clone. The gene calls are TRBV9 and TRBJ2-1, with 9 bases that match TRBD2. This CDR3 spans 17 amino acids. With V trimmed by 2 bases and J by 7 bases, 13 bases remained unmatched. Germline V gene sequence: CDR1 SGDLS, CDR2 YYNGEE. CDR3 protein: CASSVEGGGGAVNEQFF. CDR3 nucleotide sequence: TGTGCCAGCAGCGTGGAGGGGGGCGGGGGGGCCGTGAATGAGCAGTTCTTC.

The count of this clone is one. The J gene is TRBJ1-4, the V gene TRBV15; 9 bases align to TRBD1. This CDR3 contains 14 residues. J lost 6 bases, V lost 3 bases, and 2 bases had no gene match. CDR1 and CDR2 from the germline V gene are LNHNV and YYDKDF (reference sequence). CDR3 residues: CATSSGTGYEKLFF. The CDR3 DNA sequence: TGTGCCACCAGCAGTGGGACAGGGTATGAAAAACTGTTTTTT.

The CDR3 spells CASSRGRWEGGRTDTQYF. The CDR3 bases are TGTGCCAGTAGTAGGGGGCGATGGGAGGGGGGACGCACAGATACGCAGTATTTT. The chain employs TRBV19 and TRBJ2-3, with D tentatively TRBD2 (7 bases). The CDR3 contains 18 residues. The germline V and J ends were trimmed by 4 bases and 1 base, with 21 bases remaining between them. CDR1 and CDR2 (germline): LNHDA, SQIVND (reference sequence).

The rearrangement uses TRBV27 and TRBJ2-5; tentatively, D is TRBD1 (6 bases). This CDR3 contains 15 residues. V lost 5 bases and J lost 7, with 20 bases in between. Germline CDR1 reads MNHEY; CDR2 reads SMNVEV (reference sequence). CDR3 loop: CASSPLDSSARTQYF. The CDR3 nucleotides read TGTGCCAGCAGTCCACTGGACAGTTCCGCCAGGACCCAGTACTTC.

The chain recombines TRBV29-1 with TRBJ1-2, with TRBD1 matching over 7 bases. This CDR3 is built from 14 residues. The V gene end was trimmed by 4 bases and the J gene end by 0 bases; junction bases not matched to a gene: 5. CDR1 and CDR2 (germline): SQVTM, ANQGSEA. DNA of the CDR3: TGCAGCGTTGCGGGAACAGGGGCTAACTATGGCTACACCTTC. This codes for CSVAGTGANYGYTF.

The rearrangement uses TRBV7-8 and TRBJ2-7, with 11 bases aligning to TRBD2. V lost 5 bases, J lost 3 bases, and 6 bases stayed unmatched. Germline values: CDR1 SGHVS, CDR2 FQNEAQ. The length of the CDR3 is 15 residues. The CDR3 DNA is TGTGCCAGCAGCCCGCCGGGACTAGCGGTCTACGAGCAGTACTTC. Translating it yields CASSPPGLAVYEQYF.

The chain is built from TRBV23-1 and TRBJ1-5; D remains ambiguous. TRBV23-1 is sorted into the ORF group, with uncertain function. Trimming removed 0 bases from V and 5 bases from J, with 20 bases in between. The CDR3 runs to 18 residues. CDR3 residues: CASSQSLSTPGMHQPQHF. Written as DNA, the CDR3 is TGCGCCAGCAGTCAATCCCTGTCGACCCCGGGGATGCATCAGCCCCAGCATTTT.

This chain joins TRBV6-1 and TRBJ2-7, with 10 positions matching TRBD1. Germline V gene lookup returns CDR1 MNHNS and CDR2 SASEGT. V lost 0 bases to trimming and J lost 3 bases; unmatched junction nucleotides: 2. The CDR3 loop spans 15 amino acids. CDR3 loop: CASSEAGTGDYEQYF. The CDR3, as DNA: TGTGCCAGCAGTGAAGCCGGGACAGGGGACTACGAGCAGTACTTC.

The J gene is TRBJ1-2, the V gene TRBV6-2 or TRBV6-3; 7 bases fit TRBD1. V dropped 2 bases and J dropped 6; count of bases not matched to a gene: 3. In germline, CDR1 is MNHEY, CDR2 SVGEGT. The CDR3 runs to 13 residues. This CDR3 reads CASSYIGTDGYTF. The CDR3 region has the DNA TGTGCCAGCAGTTACATCGGGACAGATGGCTACACCTTC.

The CDR3 loop is CASSPAGSYEQYF. CDR3 nucleotides: TGTGCCAGCAGCCCAGCGGGCTCCTACGAGCAGTACTTC. This chain connects TRBV7-6 to TRBJ2-7; perhaps TRBD2 as D (6 bases). This CDR3 region has 13 residues. V lost 5 bases, J lost 0 bases, and 8 bases lay in between. CDR1 and CDR2 from the germline V gene are SGHVS and FNYEAQ.

This chain joins TRBV5-4 and TRBJ2-3; 10 bases are shared with TRBD2. The CDR3 runs 15 residues. Germline trimming cut 4 bases from V and 6 bases from J; bases unmatched to any gene: 8. Germline loops: CDR1 SGHNT, CDR2 YYREEE (reference sequence). CDR3 DNA sequence: TGTGCCAGCAGCGCGATAGCGGGGGGCCGGGATACGCAGTATTTT. Translation gives CASSAIAGGRDTQYF.

This sequence joins TRBV5-1 and TRBJ2-3; TRBD1 aligns across 7 bases. Losses at the gene ends were 4 bases for V and 4 bases for J; bases not matched to a gene: 6. The germline V gene has CDR1 SGHRS and CDR2 YFSETQ. This CDR3 spans 14 amino acids. CDR3 bases: TGCGCCAGCAGCCCCTCGACAGGGTCAGATACGCAGTATTTT. Translating it yields CASSPSTGSDTQYF.

This chain uses TRBV7-6 with TRBJ2-3, with 10 bases matching TRBD2. CDR3 length: 16 residues. The ends lost 1 base at V and 2 bases at J; junction bases unmatched: 3. Germline CDR1 is SGHVS and CDR2 is FNYEAQ. The CDR3, as DNA: TGTGCCAGCAGCTTAGGGACTAGCGGAACCACAGATACGCAGTATTTT. Translating it yields CASSLGTSGTTDTQYF.

J is TRBJ2-7 and V is TRBV5-1, with TRBD1 matching 9 bases. This CDR3 is 15 amino acids long. Germline assignment: CDR1 SGHRS and CDR2 YFSETQ. The trim removed 4 bases at V and 4 bases at J, leaving 9 bases unmatched. The DNA of the CDR3 is TGCGCCAGCAGCCCCCTGGGGACAGGGTCTTACGAGCAGTACTTC. It specifies CASSPLGTGSYEQYF.

The rearrangement uses TRBV24-1 and TRBJ2-7; TRBD1 matches 7 bases. The germline V gene has CDR1 KGHDR and CDR2 SFDVKD. The CDR3 is made up of 14 amino acids. The ends lost 6 bases at V and 4 bases at J; junction bases unmatched: 8. DNA of the CDR3: TGTGCCACCAGTTCCGGACAGGACCCTTACGAGCAGTACTTC. This encodes CATSSGQDPYEQYF.

The genes are TRBV19 and TRBJ2-7; D is possibly TRBD2 (6 bases). The germline CDR1 and CDR2 sequences are LNHDA and SQIVND (reference sequence). This CDR3 contains 11 residues. V was clipped by 10 bases and J by 6 bases, with 13 bases between them. This chain's CDR3 is CAISIGGEQYF. The CDR3, as DNA: TGTGCCATTTCGATCGGGGGCGAGCAGTACTTC. Complete variable domain (other parts from reference TRBV19 and TRBJ2-7): DGGITQSPKYLFRKEGQNVTLSCEQNLNHDAMYWYRQDPGQGLRLIYYSQIVNDFQKGDIAEGYSVSREKKESFPLTVTSAQKNPTAFYLCAISIGGEQYFGPGTRLTVT.

This chain joins TRBV2 and TRBJ1-4; tentative D call: TRBD1 (5 bases). Per the germline V gene, CDR1 is SNHLY and CDR2 is FYNNEI. V was pared by 5 bases and J by 8 bases, with 21 bases between. The CDR3 has 16 residues. CDR3 sequence reads: CASSPGVGGIREKLFF. CDR3 nucleotides: TGTGCCAGCAGTCCCGGGGTGGGGGGAATTCGAGAAAAACTGTTTTTT.